Following are 25 T cell receptor beta chains from one sample sequenced in a study of T cell repertoires in cytomegalovirus infection (dated by TCRdb to about 2019). Sequencing relied on an Illumina HiSeq 1500. The public reads were quality trimmed at Q25 with fastp and then assembled into clones with MiXCR by TCRdb, keeping productive beta chains. Records with the same CDR3 protein are collapsed into one entry carrying the most frequent genes and DNA. Recorded for this sample are 90,000 to 130,000 distinct CDR3 sequences; roughly a tenth of them occurred a single time. Approximately 30% of the sample belongs to the ten largest clones. Antigens of these TCRs are unknown. Material: PBMCs, sequenced either directly or after in vitro stimulation (not recorded which). The receptors originated from a human donor in good health (CMV status not recorded). Some clones in this sample may be carry-over from other donors' samples.

This clonotype was observed a handful of times. This chain connects TRBV7-2 to TRBJ2-1, with 10 bases that match TRBD2. Germline assignment: CDR1 SGHTA and CDR2 FQGNSA. With 0 bases clipped from V and 0 bases from J, the junction kept 14 bases outside the gene matches. CDR3 size: 21 residues. CDR3 coding DNA: TGTGCCAGCAGCTTAGCGCTAGATATTAGCGGGAGGACCTTCTCCTACAATGAGCAGTTCTTC. Translated: CASSLALDISGRTFSYNEQFF.

This clonotype was found a few times. CDR3 sequence reads: CASSRESYNEQFF. The CDR3 nucleotides are TGTGCCAGCAGCCGAGAATCCTACAATGAGCAGTTCTTC. The chain is built from TRBV7-2 and TRBJ2-1, with D uncertain. Germline CDR1 reads SGHTA; CDR2 reads FQGNSA. V gave up 5 bases and J gave up 1 base, with 6 bases separating them. CDR3 length: 13 residues.

There are a few counts of this clonotype. The chain carries TRBV20-1 and TRBJ2-7; 7 nucleotides agree with TRBD1. The trim removed 2 bases at V and 2 bases at J, leaving 9 bases unmatched. This CDR3 comprises 15 residues. The germline V gene encodes CDR1 DFQATT and CDR2 SNEGSKA (reference sequence). This CDR3 reads CSARSGQVLAYEQYF. As DNA, the CDR3 is TGCAGTGCTAGATCCGGACAGGTCCTTGCCTACGAGCAGTACTTC.

This clonotype has a count of ten or more. The chain couples TRBV7-2 to TRBJ1-5; unclear D gene. Per germline, CDR1 SGHTA and CDR2 FQGNSA. The CDR3 consists of 15 residues. V was trimmed by 5 bases and J by 6 bases, leaving 17 bases between them. In nucleotides, the CDR3 is TGTGCCAGCAGCAATGACCTGGGTCCGGCTCAGCCCCAGCATTTT. Translated: CASSNDLGPAQPQHF.

This clonotype has a count of ten or more. The V gene is TRBV7-2, the J gene TRBJ2-1, with 11 bases that match TRBD2. The ends lost 1 base at V and 8 bases at J; junction bases unmatched: 10. This CDR3 spans 17 amino acids. Germline-derived CDR1 and CDR2 are SGHTA and FQGNSA. This CDR3 is CASSLVSVTSGKDEQFF. CDR3 DNA: TGTGCCAGCAGCTTAGTTTCAGTGACTAGCGGGAAGGATGAGCAGTTCTTC.

The V gene is TRBV6-1, the J gene TRBJ2-3, with a possible D match to TRBD2 (6 bases). Trimming took 6 bases from V and 4 from J, leaving 17 bases between them. CDR1 MNHNS and CDR2 SASEGT come from the germline V gene. CDR3 length: 15 residues. CDR3 DNA sequence: TGTGCCAGCAGCGTGACTAGTTTGGGGGCAGATACGCAGTATTTT. Protein: CASSVTSLGADTQYF.

The gene calls are TRBV24-1 and TRBJ2-1; 8 nucleotides agree with TRBD2. Germline CDR1 reads KGHDR; CDR2 reads SFDVKD. Trimming at V came to 4 bases and at J to 2 bases, leaving 18 bases not matched to a gene. This CDR3 is 20 amino acids long. In nucleotides, the CDR3 is TGTGCCACCAGTGACCGGAAGTGGGCTAGCGGGCGCCAAACCTACAATGAGCAGTTCTTC. Translation: CATSDRKWASGRQTYNEQFF.

The V call is TRBV25-1, the J call TRBJ2-5; 7 bases align to TRBD2. V gave up 2 bases and J gave up 1 base; unmatched junction bases: 7. Germline lookup yields CDR1 MGHDK and CDR2 SYGVNS. The CDR3 runs to 16 residues. The CDR3 coding sequence is TGTGCCAGCAGTGAACGTCAAGCGGGAACCCAAGAGACCCAGTACTTC. Translation gives CASSERQAGTQETQYF.

This clonotype was seen a handful of times. The rearrangement uses TRBV19 and TRBJ1-5; 9 nucleotides match TRBD1. The length of the CDR3 is 16 residues. Germline CDR1 and CDR2: LNHDA and SQIVND (reference sequence). V dropped 5 bases and J dropped 7; count of bases not matched to a gene: 12. The CDR3 DNA reads TGTGCCAGTAGTGTTTCCCGGGACAGGGAAGTACAGCCCCAGCATTTT. Translated, it gives CASSVSRDREVQPQHF.

This rearrangement joins TRBV19 to TRBJ1-5; 9 nucleotides align to TRBD1. Germline assignment: CDR1 LNHDA and CDR2 SQIVND (reference sequence). With V trimmed by 0 bases and J by 1 base, 1 base remained unmatched. The CDR3 is made up of 16 amino acids. The CDR3 DNA is TGTGCCAGTAGTATAGACGGGACAGGGAGCAATCAGCCCCAGCATTTT. It encodes CASSIDGTGSNQPQHF.

The CDR3 bases are TGTGCCAGCAAGGGGACAGGGGGAGATACGCAGTATTTT. Translating gives CASKGTGGDTQYF. The chain carries TRBV6-6 and TRBJ2-3, with 11 bases fitting TRBD1. The CDR3 has 13 amino acids. V lost 7 bases to trimming and J lost 5 bases; unmatched junction nucleotides: 2. Germline CDR1 MNHNY, CDR2 SVGAGI (reference sequence).

This clonotype turned up a few times. The J gene is TRBJ1-4, the V gene TRBV6-5, with D uncertain. Trimming cost V 5 bases and J 8 bases, with 9 bases left between them. CDR3 length: 12 amino acids. The V gene's germline CDR1 is MNHEY and CDR2 SVGAGI. The CDR3: CASSPGLEKLFF. CDR3 DNA sequence: TGTGCCAGCAGTCCTGGACTGGAAAAACTGTTTTTT.

As to this clonotype: With a much larger clone just one base away, this may be a read error. The V and J genes are TRBV28 and TRBJ2-3; no firm D call. The CDR3 totals 16 residues. Germline V gives CDR1 MDHEN, CDR2 SYDVKM. This chain's CDR3 is CASSLWAGSSTDTQYF. The CDR3 region has the DNA TGTGCCAGCAGTCTATGGGCAGGAAGTAGCACAGATACGCAGTATTTT.

The chain combines TRBV27 with TRBJ1-6; a possible D gene is TRBD1 (6 bases). CDR3 length equals 13 residues. Germline values: CDR1 MNHEY, CDR2 SMNVEV (reference sequence). Trimming pared 5 bases from V and 9 bases from J, leaving 11 bases between. CDR3 region: CASSPNRVSPLHF. The DNA for the CDR3 is TGTGCCAGCAGTCCAAACAGGGTTTCACCCCTCCACTTT.

This clonotype was detected a few times. This chain joins TRBV14 and TRBJ2-1, with 10 bases aligning to TRBD2. Trimming took 0 bases from V and 8 from J; bases not matched to a gene: 7. CDR3 size: 16 residues. Germline CDR1 and CDR2: SGHDN and FVKESK. CDR3 nucleotide sequence: TGTGCCAGCAGCCAAGAAACAGCTAGCGGGAGCCATGAGCAGTTCTTC. Protein: CASSQETASGSHEQFF.

In this sample, this clonotype turned up many times. The rearrangement links TRBV6-2 or TRBV6-3 to TRBJ1-5; 11 bases line up with TRBD1. Germline-derived CDR1 and CDR2 are MNHEY and SVGEGT. The V and J ends lost 2 bases and 0 bases, in that order; junction bases with no gene match: 12. The CDR3 runs to 20 residues. CDR3 sequence reads: CASSYPWTGGTMASNQPQHF. As DNA, the CDR3 is TGTGCCAGCAGTTACCCATGGACAGGGGGCACAATGGCTAGCAATCAGCCCCAGCATTTT.

By sample share, this clonotype is medium-sized. The CDR3 spells CASSRGETQYF. In DNA form, the CDR3 reads TGTGCCAGCAGCAGAGGGGAGACCCAGTACTTC. The rearrangement links TRBV7-6 to TRBJ2-5; D may be TRBD2 (5 bases). CDR3 length: 11 residues. Trimming left V 5 bases short and J 5 bases short, with 6 bases between. In germline, CDR1 is SGHVS, CDR2 FNYEAQ.

The chain recombines TRBV5-5 with TRBJ2-1; D gene uncertain. Germline loops: CDR1 SGHKS, CDR2 YYEKEE (reference sequence). V lost 3 bases to trimming and J lost 0 bases, with 16 bases between them. There are 17 residues in the CDR3. The CDR3: CASSSPLRRSSYNEQFF. The CDR3 DNA sequence: TGTGCCAGCAGCTCACCATTACGCCGGAGCTCCTACAATGAGCAGTTCTTC.

The chain combines TRBV14 with TRBJ2-1; no definite D call. Deletions cut 4 bases from V and 3 bases from J, with 19 bases between. CDR1 is SGHDN and CDR2 is FVKESK in the germline V gene. The CDR3 sequence is 17 residues long. The CDR3 DNA sequence: TGTGCCAGCAGCCTGGGTCGGTGGCGCGCGCGCTACAATGAGCAGTTCTTC. Protein sequence: CASSLGRWRARYNEQFF.

There are many counts of this clonotype. The gene calls are TRBV24-1 and TRBJ2-1, with 7 bases fitting TRBD1. CDR1 is KGHDR and CDR2 is SFDVKD in the germline V gene. The V gene end was trimmed by 2 bases and the J gene end by 2 bases; junction bases not matched to a gene: 11. This CDR3 contains 18 residues. The CDR3 spells CATSDSGQAKGTYNEQFF. The CDR3 coding sequence is TGTGCCACCAGTGATTCTGGACAGGCTAAAGGGACCTACAATGAGCAGTTCTTC.

This clonotype was found many times. The chain combines TRBV7-8 with TRBJ1-2; D is undetermined. The V gene's germline CDR1 is SGHVS and CDR2 FQNEAQ. The CDR3 has 15 residues. V was shortened by 0 bases and J by 2 bases, with 10 bases between the two germline ends. CDR3 sequence: CASSLAGGNNYGYTF. The DNA of the CDR3 is TGTGCCAGCAGCTTAGCGGGTGGGAACAACTATGGCTACACCTTC.

This clonotype came up many times. The J gene is TRBJ2-7, the V gene TRBV7-2, with D possibly TRBD1 on 6 matching bases. The CDR3 totals 15 residues. With 2 bases removed from V and 4 bases from J, the gap between germline ends came to 15 bases. In germline, CDR1 is SGHTA, CDR2 FQGNSA. DNA of the CDR3: TGTGCCAGCAGCTTATCGCCAGGGGCAAAATACGAGCAGTACTTC. As protein: CASSLSPGAKYEQYF.

This clonotype was seen ten or more times. The chain is built from TRBV19 and TRBJ2-3, with a possible D match to TRBD2 (6 bases). Germline V gives CDR1 LNHDA, CDR2 SQIVND (reference sequence). The CDR3 is 14 amino acids. V lost 5 bases to trimming and J lost 3 bases, with 12 bases between them. CDR3 in amino acids: CASSGRGETDTQYF. The CDR3 nucleotides read TGTGCCAGTAGTGGGCGGGGCGAGACAGATACGCAGTATTTT.

The table lists this clonotype with many counts. This chain uses TRBV25-1 with TRBJ2-1; 10 bases match TRBD2. J was trimmed by 5 bases and V by 2 bases; bases with no gene match: 6. CDR3 size: 16 residues. CDR1 and CDR2 (germline): MGHDK, SYGVNS. The CDR3 nucleotides read TGTGCCAGCAGTGAACCGGGACTAGCGTGGAACAATGAGCAGTTCTTC. Its protein is CASSEPGLAWNNEQFF.

A remark on this clonotype: Relative to the germline gene, one junction end is altered; a read error may explain this. The CDR3 DNA reads TGTACCAGCAGCTCGTATCTAGGGCTCGAGCAGTTATTC. Its protein product is CTSSSYLGLEQLF. The gene calls are TRBV7-2 and TRBJ2-1; D uncertain. This CDR3 spans 13 amino acids. Germline V gene data show CDR1 as SGHTA and CDR2 as FQGNSA.